These 2 T cell receptor beta chains originate from one sample sequenced in a study of shared clonotypes between healthy human individuals. The table came from immunoSEQ multiplex PCR; TCRdb's copy has only in-frame clones and leaves some out. The data show millions of clones, approximately 95% seen once. Sequencing was done on a sample of naive CD4+ T cells sorted from blood. Subset meaning: CD45RA+ positively selected. The receptors were gathered from a man aged 18 to 29 in good health.

The chain carries TRBV10-3 and TRBJ2-1; 7 positions match TRBD2. CDR3 length: 11 amino acids. Germline lookup yields CDR1 ENHRY and CDR2 SYGVKD. The V gene end was trimmed by 11 bases and the J gene end by 9 bases; junction bases not matched to a gene: 7. CDR3 loop: CAAARESEQFF. The CDR3 DNA is TGTGCCGCGGCGCGGGAGTCTGAGCAGTTCTTC.

The chain joins TRBV6-6 to TRBJ1-4; 9 nucleotides align to TRBD1. The CDR3 sequence is 15 residues long. Germline values: CDR1 MNHNY, CDR2 SVGAGI (reference sequence). V shed 4 bases and J 7 bases; nucleotides not matched to a gene: 7. DNA for the CDR3: TGTGCCAGCAGTTTACTACAGGGGGCCGGTGAAAAACTGTTTTTT. Its protein product is CASSLLQGAGEKLFF.